Below are 9 T cell receptor beta chains sequenced from a single sample in a study of radiotherapy plus CTLA-4 blockade in lung cancer. Only in-frame clones appear in the TCRdb table, and some are missing; sequencing was by immunoSEQ multiplex PCR. The sample has approximately 100,000 clones, around 83% seen once. Sequences were derived from peripheral blood, sampled from a patient treated with radiotherapy plus ipilimumab. These receptors were obtained from a human donor with non-small cell lung cancer who had a partial response to radiotherapy plus ipilimumab.

This clone was seen a handful of times. This rearrangement joins TRBV18 to TRBJ1-2; 7 bases map to TRBD1. The trim removed 5 bases at V and 2 bases at J, leaving 8 bases unmatched. Germline CDR1 reads KGHSH; CDR2 reads LQKENI. There are 15 residues in the CDR3. DNA for the CDR3: TGTGCCAGCTCAACGGAGACAGGGTGGAACTATGGCTACACCTTC. Translated: CASSTETGWNYGYTF.

The V gene is TRBV2, the J gene TRBJ2-7; 7 positions agree with TRBD1. The CDR3 length is 13 residues. Germline lookup yields CDR1 SNHLY and CDR2 FYNNEI. With 10 bases clipped from V and 1 base from J, the junction kept 7 bases outside the gene matches. CDR3 nucleotides: TGTGCCACCTTGACCAGGGGGTCCTACGAGCAGTACTTC. This sequence encodes CATLTRGSYEQYF.

This clone was detected a few times. V is TRBV5-1 and J is TRBJ2-1, with TRBD2 as a possible D gene (5 bases). Germline loops: CDR1 SGHRS, CDR2 YFSETQ. V lost 4 bases and J 2 bases, leaving 7 bases between the germline ends. The CDR3 length is 13 residues. Here the CDR3 DNA reads TGCGCCAGCAGCGCCGGGACCTACAATGAGCAGTTCTTC. It encodes CASSAGTYNEQFF.

The J gene is TRBJ1-2, the V gene TRBV28, with unresolved D. The germline V gene has CDR1 MDHEN and CDR2 SYDVKM. The CDR3 has 12 residues. V was pared by 3 bases and J by 8 bases, with 10 bases between. The DNA of the CDR3 is TGTGCCAGCAGTTTGACGGGGAGAGGCTACACCTTC. It codes for CASSLTGRGYTF.

The chain carries TRBV18 and TRBJ2-1, with D perhaps TRBD1 (5 bases). The length of the CDR3 is 15 residues. The V end lost 2 bases, the J end lost 4 bases, and 12 bases lay between the germline ends. Per the germline V gene, CDR1 is KGHSH and CDR2 is LQKENI. CDR3 amino acids: CASSPGAEPYNEQFF. The CDR3 bases are TGTGCCAGCTCACCAGGGGCGGAACCATACAATGAGCAGTTCTTC.

This chain links TRBV2 with TRBJ1-5; 9 bases are a match to TRBD1. The CDR3 extends over 15 amino acids. V lost 7 bases and J lost 4; bases outside the gene matches: 8. Germline CDR1 is SNHLY and CDR2 is FYNNEI. The CDR3 spells CASKGQGERNQPQHF. Here the CDR3 DNA reads TGTGCCAGCAAGGGACAGGGTGAAAGAAATCAGCCCCAGCATTTT. Variable domain in full (rest from reference TRBV2 and TRBJ1-5): EPEVTQTPSHQVTQMGQEVILRCVPISNHLYFYWYRQILGQKVEFLVSFYNNEISEKSEIFDDQFSVERPDGSNFTLKIRSTKLEDSAMYFCASKGQGERNQPQHFGDGTRLSIL.

The chain recombines TRBV5-1 with TRBJ2-6; TRBD2 might be the D (6 bases). There are 17 residues in the CDR3. Trimming pared 6 bases from V and 1 base from J, leaving 17 bases between. Germline V CDR1 and CDR2: SGHRS, YFSETQ. For the CDR3, the DNA is TGCGCCAGCACTAGGGACTCCCTCGGATCTGGGGCCAACGTCCTGACTTTC. This encodes CASTRDSLGSGANVLTF. Supplemented by reference TRBV5-1 and TRBJ2-6, the full variable domain reads KAGVTQTPRYLIKTRGQQVTLSCSPISGHRSVSWYQQTPGQGLQFLFEYFSETQRNKGNFPGRFSGRQFSNSRSEMNVSTLELGDSALYLCASTRDSLGSGANVLTFGAGSRLTVL.

This clone was recorded a few times. V gene TRBV5-1 combines with J gene TRBJ2-2; D might be TRBD1 (5 bases). Germline CDR1 is SGHRS and CDR2 is YFSETQ. The V end was cut by 4 bases, the J end by 4 bases, with 11 bases between. The CDR3 contains 14 residues. The DNA for the CDR3 is TGCGCCAGCAGCGTGGGGCAGGGCACCGGGGAGCTGTTTTTT. Translated, it gives CASSVGQGTGELFF.

This clone appeared a single time. The chain couples TRBV4-1 to TRBJ1-5, with 11 bases identical to TRBD1. Unmatched junction bases numbered 8, after V lost 1 base and J lost 6 bases. CDR1 is MGHRA, CDR2 YSYEKL, per germline. The CDR3 covers 17 residues. The CDR3 protein is CASSQATGTGGSQPQHF. The CDR3 coding sequence is TGCGCCAGCAGCCAAGCCACCGGGACAGGGGGGAGTCAGCCCCAGCATTTT.